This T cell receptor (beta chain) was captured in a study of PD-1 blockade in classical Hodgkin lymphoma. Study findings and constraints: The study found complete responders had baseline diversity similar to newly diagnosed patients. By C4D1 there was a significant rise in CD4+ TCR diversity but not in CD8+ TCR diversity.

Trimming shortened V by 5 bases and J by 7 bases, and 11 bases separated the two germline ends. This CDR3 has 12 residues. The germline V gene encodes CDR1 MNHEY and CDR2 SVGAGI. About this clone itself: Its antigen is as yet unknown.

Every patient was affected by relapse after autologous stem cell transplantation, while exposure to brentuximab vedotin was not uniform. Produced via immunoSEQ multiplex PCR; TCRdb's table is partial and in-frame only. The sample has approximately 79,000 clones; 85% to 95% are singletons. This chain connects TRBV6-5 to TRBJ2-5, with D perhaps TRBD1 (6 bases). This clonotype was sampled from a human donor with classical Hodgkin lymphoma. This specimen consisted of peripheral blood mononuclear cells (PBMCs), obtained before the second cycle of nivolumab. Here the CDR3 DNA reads TGTGCCAGCAGTAACAAAGGGGGGACCCAGTACTTC. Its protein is CASSNKGGTQYF.